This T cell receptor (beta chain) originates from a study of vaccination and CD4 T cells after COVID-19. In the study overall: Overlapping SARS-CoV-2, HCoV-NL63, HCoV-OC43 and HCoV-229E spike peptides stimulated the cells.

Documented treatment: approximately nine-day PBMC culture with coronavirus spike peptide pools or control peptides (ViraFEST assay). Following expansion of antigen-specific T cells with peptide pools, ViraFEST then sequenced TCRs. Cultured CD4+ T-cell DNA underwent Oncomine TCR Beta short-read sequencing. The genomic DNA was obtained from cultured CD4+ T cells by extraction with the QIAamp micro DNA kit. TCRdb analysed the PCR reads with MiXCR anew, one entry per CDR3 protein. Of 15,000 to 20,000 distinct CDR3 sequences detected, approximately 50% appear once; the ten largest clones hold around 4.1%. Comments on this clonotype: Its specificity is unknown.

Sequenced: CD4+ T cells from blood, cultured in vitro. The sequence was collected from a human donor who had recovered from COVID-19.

This CDR3 is CAWSVRGDDEQYF. The CDR3 DNA sequence: TGTGCCTGGAGTGTACGGGGAGACGACGAGCAGTACTTC. The gene calls are TRBV30 and TRBJ2-7; TRBD2 is a possible D gene (5 bases). Germline lookup yields CDR1 GTSNPN and CDR2 SVGIG (reference sequence). CDR3 length equals 13 residues. V gave up 0 bases and J gave up 5 bases, with 11 bases separating them.